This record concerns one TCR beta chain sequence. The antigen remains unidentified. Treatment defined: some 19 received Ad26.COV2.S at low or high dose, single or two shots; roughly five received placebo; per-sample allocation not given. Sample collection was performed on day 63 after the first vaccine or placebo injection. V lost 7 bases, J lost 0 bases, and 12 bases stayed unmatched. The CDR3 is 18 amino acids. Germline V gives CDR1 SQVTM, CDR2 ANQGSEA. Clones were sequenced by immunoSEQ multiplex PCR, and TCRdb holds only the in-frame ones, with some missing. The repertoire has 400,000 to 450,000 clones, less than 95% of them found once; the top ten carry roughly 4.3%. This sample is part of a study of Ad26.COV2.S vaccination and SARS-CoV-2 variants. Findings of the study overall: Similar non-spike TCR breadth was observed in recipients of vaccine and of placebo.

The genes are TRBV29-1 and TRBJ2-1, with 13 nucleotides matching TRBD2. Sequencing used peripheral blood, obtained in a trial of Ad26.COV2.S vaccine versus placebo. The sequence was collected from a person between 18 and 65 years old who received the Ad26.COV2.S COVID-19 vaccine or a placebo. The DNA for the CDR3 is TGCAGCGGAACCTGGACTAGCGGGAGTAGTCGCTCCTACAATGAGCAGTTCTTC. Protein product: CSGTWTSGSSRSYNEQFF.